This T cell receptor (beta chain) originates from a study of blood T cell repertoires in COVID-19. Looking at the study overall: COVID-19 samples from acute and convalescent phases originated in the United States, Italy and Spain. The cDNA or gDNA used as material had been derived from T cells, B-cell-depleted T cells, or PBMCs.

CDR1 and CDR2 from the germline V gene are MNHNY and SVGAGI (reference sequence). Trimming removed 5 bases at V and 7 bases at J, with 12 bases between. The length of the CDR3 is 13 residues. Authors' data handling: Reference gene primer amplification gave estimated nucleated cell counts. Assay: immunoSEQ multiplex PCR; the TCRdb copy retains only in-frame clones and omits some. The DNA was the basis for D and trimming; V, J and clone size are from that table. This sample carries about 100,000 clones, roughly 87% of them seen once, and the ten largest clones take 7% to 9.5%. The sequence was collected from a man aged 25-45 years in a cohort sampled during active COVID-19. The sample consisted of peripheral blood. The V call is TRBV6-6, the J call TRBJ2-1; tentative D call: TRBD2 (5 bases). The CDR3 spells CASSRSTTNEQFF. The CDR3 bases are TGTGCCAGCAGTCGATCGACTACTAATGAGCAGTTCTTC.